Shown below are 20 T cell receptor beta chains from a single sample sequenced in a study of naive and memory T cell subsets. Amplification of ligated cDNA took four PCR rounds with SP2 and nested alpha and beta constant primers. MiXCR was run by TCRdb on the 5' RACE reads, yielding one entry per CDR3 protein. The sample includes around 56,000 distinct CDR3 sequences, 7.6% seen only once; the top ten take approximately 10%. A UMI-containing oligonucleotide was joined by 3' ligation to the TCR cDNA template. These receptors all stem from a female donor in good health.

Only a few counts were recorded for this clonotype. The chain links TRBV6-6 to TRBJ2-5; D may match TRBD1 or TRBD2 (5 bases each). Germline V gives CDR1 MNHNY, CDR2 SVGAGI (reference sequence). V was clipped by 6 bases and J by 2 bases, with 13 bases between them. The CDR3 is 14 residues long. The CDR3: CASSPRGPQETQYF. The CDR3 nucleotides read TGTGCCAGCAGCCCACGGGGACCTCAAGAGACCCAGTACTTC.

The sample holds a few counts of this clonotype. The J gene is TRBJ2-3, the V gene TRBV4-2, with TRBD2 matching over 13 bases. The germline gives CDR1 LGHNA, CDR2 YNFKEQ. The CDR3 contains 14 residues. Trimming took 3 bases from V and 12 from J; bases not matched to a gene: 6. The DNA for the CDR3 is TGTGCCAGCAGCCAGAGGACTAGCGGGGGCCCCCAGTATTTT. Amino acid sequence: CASSQRTSGGPQYF.

This clonotype was counted ten times or more. V usage is TRBV12-3 or TRBV12-4 and J usage is TRBJ2-2; D remains ambiguous. The CDR3 consists of 15 residues. The V end lost 7 bases, the J end lost 4 bases, and 16 bases lay between the germline ends. Here the CDR3 DNA reads TGTGCCAGCATCCTTCCCTACCCGGGCACCGGGGAGCTGTTTTTT. Translating gives CASILPYPGTGELFF.

The sample holds many counts of this clonotype. The CDR3 region is CASSQSLGGVLYEQYF. In DNA, the CDR3 is TGTGCCAGCAGCCAATCTCTGGGAGGTGTTTTGTACGAGCAGTACTTC. The chain couples TRBV4-2 to TRBJ2-7; weak D call: TRBD2 (6 bases). Trimming removed 2 bases at V and 4 bases at J, with 18 bases between. Per germline, CDR1 LGHNA and CDR2 YNFKEQ. The CDR3 is 16 amino acids.

This clonotype was recorded many times. V gene TRBV12-3 or TRBV12-4 combines with J gene TRBJ2-7; possible D gene TRBD1, 5 bases. Trimming stripped 5 bases from V and 4 bases from J, with 12 bases between. The CDR3 has 13 amino acids. The CDR3 loop is CASSVTGLYEQYF. For the CDR3, the DNA is TGTGCCAGCAGTGTCACAGGATTATACGAGCAGTACTTC.

The genes are TRBV6-5 and TRBJ1-3; D not certain. Germline CDR1 reads MNHEY; CDR2 reads SVGAGI. Trimming stripped 7 bases from V and 0 bases from J, with 10 bases between. The CDR3 covers 14 residues. CDR3 protein: CASIPTISGNTIYF. In nucleotides, the CDR3 is TGTGCCAGCATCCCGACTATCTCTGGAAACACCATATATTTT.

The chain couples TRBV4-3 to TRBJ1-5; no firm D call. V lost 2 bases and J 7 bases, leaving 9 bases between the germline ends. Germline loops: CDR1 LGHNA, CDR2 YSLEER. This CDR3 is built from 13 residues. As DNA, the CDR3 is TGCGCCAGCAGCCAAAGTCCCGGCCAGCCCCAGCATTTT. This encodes CASSQSPGQPQHF.

V and J are TRBV4-2 and TRBJ2-6; maybe TRBD2 (6 bases). This CDR3 region has 15 residues. Germline V gives CDR1 LGHNA, CDR2 YNFKEQ. V lost 1 base and J 2 bases, leaving 6 bases between the germline ends. CDR3 region: CASSQGGAGANVLTF. The CDR3 DNA sequence: TGTGCCAGCAGCCAAGGGGGGGCTGGGGCCAACGTCCTGACTTTC.

This rearrangement joins TRBV29-1 to TRBJ2-5; D gene uncertain. The V end was cut by 0 bases, the J end by 7 bases, with 15 bases between. Germline V CDR1 and CDR2: SQVTM, ANQGSEA. This CDR3 is built from 14 residues. The CDR3 nucleotides read TGCAGCGTTGAAGAAAGATATAGCTTCGCGACCCAGTACTTC. It specifies CSVEERYSFATQYF.

For this clonotype: A much larger clone lies a single base off, so this may be a read error. The chain couples TRBV3-1 to TRBJ1-1; D not certain. CDR3 length equals 13 residues. The V and J ends lost 6 bases and 5 bases respectively, with 13 bases between them. The germline gives CDR1 LGHDT, CDR2 YNNKEL (reference sequence). CDR3 in amino acids: CASRRVGTTEAFF. CDR3 nucleotide sequence: TGTGCCAGCAGAAGGGTGGGAACAACTGAAGCTTTCTTT.

The chain employs TRBV4-1 and TRBJ2-4; 12 nucleotides line up with TRBD1. Germline lookup yields CDR1 MGHRA and CDR2 YSYEKL. V was pared by 0 bases and J by 7 bases, with 1 base of the junction left unmatched. The CDR3 sequence is 15 residues long. The CDR3 loop is CASSQEGQGANIQYF. The CDR3 DNA sequence: TGCGCCAGCAGCCAAGAGGGACAGGGGGCGAACATTCAGTACTTC.

This clonotype was observed many times. J is TRBJ1-1 and V is TRBV11-1; 7 bases match TRBD1. The CDR3 extends over 13 amino acids. The ends lost 3 bases at V and 6 bases at J; junction bases unmatched: 4. Germline V gene data show CDR1 as SGHAT and CDR2 as FQDESV (reference sequence). CDR3 residues: CASSFNRGPEAFF. CDR3 in DNA: TGTGCCAGCAGCTTTAACAGGGGTCCTGAAGCTTTCTTT.

The chain uses TRBV12-3 or TRBV12-4 and TRBJ2-7; the D is unclear. V was trimmed by 8 bases and J by 4 bases, leaving 12 bases between them. The CDR3 covers 12 residues. CDR3 bases: TGTGCCAGCTCCGCCGATTCGTACGAGCAGTACTTC. It specifies CASSADSYEQYF.

This chain connects TRBV28 to TRBJ2-7; D not resolved. From germline, CDR1 is MDHEN and CDR2 SYDVKM. This CDR3 has 12 residues. Trimming cost V 4 bases and J 4 bases, with 8 bases left between them. CDR3 coding DNA: TGTGCCAGCAGTTCTCGACCGTACGAGCAGTACTTC. It codes for CASSSRPYEQYF.

A remark on this clonotype: A read error is possible here, since a much larger clone lies one base away. V usage is TRBV20-1 and J usage is TRBJ1-3; possibly TRBD1 for D (5 bases). Trimming shortened V by 5 bases and J by 0 bases, and 14 bases separated the two germline ends. Germline V gives CDR1 DFQATT, CDR2 SNEGSKA (reference sequence). CDR3 length: 15 amino acids. CDR3 loop: CSAGAGGSSGNTIYF. CDR3 DNA: TGCAGTGCTGGGGCGGGAGGCAGCTCTGGAAACACCATATATTTT.

This clonotype was detected only a few times. The chain couples TRBV3-1 to TRBJ2-3; weak D call: TRBD2 (6 bases). Germline-derived CDR1 and CDR2 are LGHDT and YNNKEL (reference sequence). Trimming stripped 0 bases from V and 5 bases from J, with 15 bases between. The CDR3 contains 16 residues. For the CDR3, the DNA is TGTGCCAGCAGCCAAGATTGGATGGGGGAGGTAGATACGCAGTATTTT. As protein: CASSQDWMGEVDTQYF.

The gene calls are TRBV28 and TRBJ1-2, with a possible D match to TRBD1 (6 bases). Germline V lookup: CDR1 MDHEN, CDR2 SYDVKM. The V gene lost 6 bases and the J gene lost 7 bases, with 15 bases spanning the gap. This CDR3 spans 13 amino acids. This CDR3 reads CASRPDSQRGYTF. The CDR3 bases are TGTGCCAGCAGACCGGACAGTCAGCGTGGCTACACCTTC.

This clonotype has a count of ten or more. The J gene is TRBJ2-7, the V gene TRBV18, with D unclear. This CDR3 is built from 13 residues. In germline, CDR1 is KGHSH, CDR2 LQKENI. V lost 6 bases and J 2 bases, leaving 11 bases between the germline ends. The CDR3 region has the DNA TGTGCCAGCTCCCCAGGACGTGCCTACGAGCAGTACTTC. Amino acids: CASSPGRAYEQYF.

The chain uses TRBV19 and TRBJ1-5; TRBD1 matches 8 bases. The CDR3 is 11 residues long. Germline V gene sequence: CDR1 LNHDA, CDR2 SQIVND (reference sequence). Germline trimming cut 7 bases from V and 13 bases from J; bases unmatched to any gene: 6. CDR3 in DNA: TGTGCCAGTACCAGACAGGGGATTCAGCATTTT. Translating gives CASTRQGIQHF.

The CDR3 spells CASSPLLDSGDTQYF. The CDR3 region has the DNA TGTGCCAGCTCACCTCTCCTAGACAGTGGCGATACGCAGTATTTT. The chain joins TRBV18 to TRBJ2-3, with D tentatively TRBD1 (5 bases). CDR1 is KGHSH and CDR2 is LQKENI in the germline V gene. The CDR3 covers 15 residues. Trimming left V 3 bases short and J 6 bases short, with 16 bases between.